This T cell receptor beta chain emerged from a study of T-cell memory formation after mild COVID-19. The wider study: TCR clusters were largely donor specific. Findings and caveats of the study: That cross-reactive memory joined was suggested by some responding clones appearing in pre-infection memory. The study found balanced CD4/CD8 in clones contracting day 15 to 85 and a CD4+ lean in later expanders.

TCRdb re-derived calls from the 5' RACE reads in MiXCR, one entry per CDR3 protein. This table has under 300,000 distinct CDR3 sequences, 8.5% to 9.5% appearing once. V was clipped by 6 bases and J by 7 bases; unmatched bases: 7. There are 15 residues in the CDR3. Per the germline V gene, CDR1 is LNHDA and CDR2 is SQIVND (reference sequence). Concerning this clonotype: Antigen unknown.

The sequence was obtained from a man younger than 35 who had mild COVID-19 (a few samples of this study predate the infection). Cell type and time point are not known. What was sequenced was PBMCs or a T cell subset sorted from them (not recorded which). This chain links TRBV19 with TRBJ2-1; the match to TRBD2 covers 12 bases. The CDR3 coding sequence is TGTGCCAGTAGAAAGCTAGCGGGGGGGCTTAATGAGCAGTTCTTC. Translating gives CASRKLAGGLNEQFF.